This T cell receptor beta chain originates from a study of blood T cells in healthy people across ages. Whole-study findings and limits: Compared with aged donors, long-lived donors showed fewer expanded clones, suggesting selection. No one knew whether donors had CMV, which possibly confounded expanded clonotype changes.

Points on this clonotype: Antigen unknown.

This CDR3 region has 16 residues. At least 5.5 micrograms of total RNA were extracted per sample. Using a J-beta primer mix together with a sample-barcoded 5' primer, a second PCR was run for roughly 6 to 12 cycles. Every cDNA molecule carried a tag from a template-switch adaptor bearing 12 random nucleotides. TCRdb ran MiXCR on the 5' RACE reads and lists one entry per CDR3 protein. The table has about 680,000 distinct CDR3 sequences, roughly 50% seen once. The chain has TRBV21-1 and TRBJ2-1; TRBD2 reflects the table's D call only, with no check against the DNA. TRBV21-1 is flagged as a pseudogene. This TCR derives from a woman aged 60-75 years in good health. Sequenced sample: blood. The CDR3 sequence: CASSCPRGSSGNEQFF. CDR3 coding DNA: TGTGCCAGCAGCTGCCCCCGCGGGTCTAGCGGAAATGAGCAGTTCTTC.